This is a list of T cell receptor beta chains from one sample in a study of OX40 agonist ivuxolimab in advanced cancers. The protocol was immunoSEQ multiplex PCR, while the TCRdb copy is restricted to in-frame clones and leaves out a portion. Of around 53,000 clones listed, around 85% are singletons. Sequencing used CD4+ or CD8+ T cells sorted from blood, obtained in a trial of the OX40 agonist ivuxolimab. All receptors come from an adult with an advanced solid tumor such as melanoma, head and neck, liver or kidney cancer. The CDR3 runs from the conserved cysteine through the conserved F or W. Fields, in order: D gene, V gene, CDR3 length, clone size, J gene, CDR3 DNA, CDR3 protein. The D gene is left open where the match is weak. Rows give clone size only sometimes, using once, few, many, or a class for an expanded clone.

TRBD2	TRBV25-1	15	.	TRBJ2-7	TGTGCCAGCAGTGAATTGGGTAGCGGGGGGGGCGAGCAGTACTTC	CASSELGSGGGEQYF
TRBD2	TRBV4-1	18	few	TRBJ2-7	TGCGCCAGCAGCCAAGCTAACATGGGACTAGCGGGGGGCTACGAGCAGTACTTC	CASSQANMGLAGGYEQYF
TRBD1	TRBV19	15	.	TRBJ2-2	TGTGCCAGTAGAGGGACGACAGGGCCAGCCGGGGAGCTGTTTTTT	CASRGTTGPAGELFF
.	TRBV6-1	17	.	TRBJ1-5	TGTGCCAGCAGTGTTGGGGGACAAAGCTTTAGCAATCAGCCCCAGCATTTT	CASSVGGQSFSNQPQHF
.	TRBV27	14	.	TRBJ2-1	TGTGCCAGCAGTTTTCCCCCCCGGTTGGATGAGCAGTTCTTC	CASSFPPRLDEQFF
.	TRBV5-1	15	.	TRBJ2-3	TGCGCCAGCAGCGCGTCTTCAACGTTCACAGATACGCAGTATTTT	CASSASSTFTDTQYF
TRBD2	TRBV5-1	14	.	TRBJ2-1	TGCGCCAGCAGCTTCGAACTAGCGGGGGATGAGCAGTTCTTC	CASSFELAGDEQFF
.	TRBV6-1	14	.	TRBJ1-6	TGTGCCAGCAGTGTTGGGACTGACCAGGGGACCCTCCACTTT	CASSVGTDQGTLHF
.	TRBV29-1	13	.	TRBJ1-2	TGCAGCGTTGCAGAGGGGCCTAACTATGGCTACACCTTC	CSVAEGPNYGYTF
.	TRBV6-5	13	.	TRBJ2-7	TGTGCCAGCACGAACAGTTACTCCTACGAGCAGTACTTC	CASTNSYSYEQYF
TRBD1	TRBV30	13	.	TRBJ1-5	TGTGCCTGGAGTGGACAGGGGGATCAGCCCCAGCATTTT	CAWSGQGDQPQHF
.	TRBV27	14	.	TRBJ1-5	TGTGCCAGCAGTTTATACAGGGGCAATCAGCCCCAGCATTTT	CASSLYRGNQPQHF
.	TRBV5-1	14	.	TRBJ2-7	TGCGCCAGCAGCGACGACCGGACAGTCTTGAAGCAGTACTTC	CASSDDRTVLKQYF
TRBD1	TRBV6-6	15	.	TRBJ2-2	TGTGCCAGCAGTGTCGGACAGGGGAACACCGGGGAGCTGTTTTTT	CASSVGQGNTGELFF
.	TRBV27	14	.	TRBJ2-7	TGTGCCAGCAGTCGGGACGGTCCCCGCGGCGAGCAGTACTTC	CASSRDGPRGEQYF
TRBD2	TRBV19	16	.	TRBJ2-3	TGTGCCAGTAGTTCCCTAGCGGGGTTCCCGACAGATACGCAGTATTTT	CASSSLAGFPTDTQYF
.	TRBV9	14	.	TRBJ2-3	TGTGCCAGCAGCGTACAAGGGACCACAGATACGCAGTATTTT	CASSVQGTTDTQYF
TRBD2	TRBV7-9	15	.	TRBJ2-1	TGTGCCAGCAGCTTACGGGGGGGCGCCTACAATGAGCAGTTCTTC	CASSLRGGAYNEQFF
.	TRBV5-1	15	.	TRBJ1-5	TGCGCCAGCAGCTCTGGAGGTGGGCTCGGTCAGCCCCAGCATTTT	CASSSGGGLGQPQHF
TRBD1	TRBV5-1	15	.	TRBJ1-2	TGCGCCAGCAGCTTCACTGGGACAGTCAACTATGGCTACACCTTC	CASSFTGTVNYGYTF
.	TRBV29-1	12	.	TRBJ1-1	TGCAGCGGGAGCAGGGAGTACACTGAAGCTTTCTTT	CSGSREYTEAFF
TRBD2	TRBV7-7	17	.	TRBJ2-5	TGTGCCAGCAGCCCCGGGAGGCGGCGGGGGGGCCAAGAGACCCAGTACTTC	CASSPGRRRGGQETQYF
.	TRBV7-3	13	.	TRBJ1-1	TGTGCCAGCAGCCCTGGGAGTTCGGGGTACGCTTTCTTT	CASSPGSSGYAFF
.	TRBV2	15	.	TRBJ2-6	TGTGCCAGCAGCCCCGACATCTCTGGGGCCAACGTCCTGACTTTC	CASSPDISGANVLTF
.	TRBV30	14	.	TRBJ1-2	TGTGCCTGGCTTCCCGAGACAGTTAGTTATGGCTACACCTTC	CAWLPETVSYGYTF
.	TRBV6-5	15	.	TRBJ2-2	TGTGCCAGCAGTTACTCTTCGATAAACACCGGGGAGCTGTTTTTT	CASSYSSINTGELFF
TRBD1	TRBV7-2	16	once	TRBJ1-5	TGTGCCAGCAGCTCCACGACCGGGACAGTTAATCAGCCCCAGCATTTT	CASSSTTGTVNQPQHF
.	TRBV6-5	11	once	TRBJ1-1	TGTGCCAGCAGTACAAACAGCGGAGCTTTCTTT	CASSTNSGAFF
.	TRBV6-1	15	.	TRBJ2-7	TGTGCCAGCAGTGCAACCCCCTACAGTTTCAACGAGCAGTACTTC	CASSATPYSFNEQYF
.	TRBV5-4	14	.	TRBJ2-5	TGTGCCAGCAGCTCCTACAGGGAAGGGGAGACCCAGTACTTC	CASSSYREGETQYF
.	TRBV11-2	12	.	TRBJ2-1	TGTGCCAGCAGCTCGCAGGGTGGAGACCCCCTCTTC	CASSSQGGDPLF
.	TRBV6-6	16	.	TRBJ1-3	TGTGCCAGCAGTTACTGGCGGGATCTAGCTGGAAACACCATATATTTT	CASSYWRDLAGNTIYF
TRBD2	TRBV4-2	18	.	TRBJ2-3	TGTGCCAGCAGCCAAGAGGCTTCTGGGACTAGCGGGACAGATACGCAGTATTTT	CASSQEASGTSGTDTQYF
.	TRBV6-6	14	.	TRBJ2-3	TGTGCCAGCAGTTACAGCGGGTCCGGAAATACGCAGTATTTT	CASSYSGSGNTQYF
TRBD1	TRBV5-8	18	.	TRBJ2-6	TGTGCCAGCAGCTCCGGACAGGGGGTTCCCTCTGGGGCCAACGTCCTGACTTTC	CASSSGQGVPSGANVLTF